Presented here are 10 T cell receptor beta chains from one specimen sequenced in a study of control samples from healthy donors and cancer patients. Profiling relied on immunoSEQ multiplex PCR, and the TCRdb table lists in-frame clones only, not all of them. The table has approximately 150,000 clones, 80% to 95% seen once. The sample taken for sequencing was blood. These receptors were collected from a woman in her 30s in good health.

V is TRBV9 and J is TRBJ1-3, with TRBD1 as a possible D gene (6 bases). Germline CDR1 SGDLS, CDR2 YYNGEE. There are 16 residues in the CDR3. V lost 4 bases to trimming and J lost 3 bases, with 17 bases between them. The CDR3 nucleotides are TGTGCCAGCAGCCCTCGTGGAGAAGGGGGTGGAAACACCATATATTTT. Protein sequence: CASSPRGEGGGNTIYF.

V usage is TRBV7-9 and J usage is TRBJ2-7; perhaps TRBD1 as D (5 bases). Germline CDR1 and CDR2: SEHNR and FQNEAQ (reference sequence). CDR3 length: 12 amino acids. With 6 bases removed from V and 7 bases from J, the gap between germline ends came to 13 bases. The CDR3 region has the DNA TGTGCCAGCAGTCGATCTGCAGGGGAGCAGTACTTC. It codes for CASSRSAGEQYF. Full variable domain (remainder filled in from reference TRBV7-9 and TRBJ2-7): DTGVSQNPRHKITKRGQNVTFRCDPISEHNRLYWYRQTLGQGPEFLTYFQNEAQLEKSRLLSDRFSAERPKGSFSTLEIQRTEQGDSAMYLCASSRSAGEQYFGPGTRLTVT.

The chain couples TRBV6-2 or TRBV6-3 to TRBJ2-7, with D perhaps matching TRBD1 or TRBD2 (5 bases each). The V gene's germline CDR1 is MNHEY and CDR2 SVGEGT. The CDR3 is 15 residues long. V lost 2 bases and J 4 bases, leaving 15 bases between the germline ends. The CDR3 is CASSYVSGTGYEQYF. CDR3 coding DNA: TGTGCCAGCAGTTACGTATCCGGGACCGGGTACGAGCAGTACTTC.

This chain uses TRBV5-8 with TRBJ2-1, with D perhaps matching TRBD2 (5 bases). CDR3 length: 12 residues. Germline lookup yields CDR1 SGHTS and CDR2 YDEGEE. The V end was cut by 0 bases, the J end by 9 bases, with 7 bases between. The CDR3 coding sequence is TGTGCCAGCAGCTTGGCTAGCTCTGAGCAGTTCTTC. Translated, it gives CASSLASSEQFF.

The chain carries TRBV10-3 and TRBJ1-3; D ambiguous. This CDR3 is 15 amino acids long. Trimming removed 2 bases from V and 0 bases from J, with 8 bases in between. The germline V gene encodes CDR1 ENHRY and CDR2 SYGVKD. CDR3 residues: CAISEKPDSGNTIYF. The CDR3 DNA reads TGTGCCATCAGTGAGAAGCCGGACTCTGGAAACACCATATATTTT.

CDR3 protein: CASSLNFGGITDTQYF. The CDR3 nucleotides are TGTGCCAGCAGCTTAAATTTTGGCGGGATCACAGATACGCAGTATTTT. The chain uses TRBV7-3 and TRBJ2-3; possibly TRBD2 for D (6 bases). The CDR3 totals 16 residues. V lost 1 base and J 2 bases, leaving 13 bases between the germline ends. Germline lookup yields CDR1 SGHTA and CDR2 FQGTGA.

The chain employs TRBV28 and TRBJ2-7, with D perhaps matching TRBD1 or TRBD2 (5 bases each). The V end lost 1 base, the J end lost 4 bases, and 11 bases lay between the germline ends. The length of the CDR3 is 14 residues. Germline CDR1 reads MDHEN; CDR2 reads SYDVKM. The CDR3 loop reads CASSLSGPNYEQYF. CDR3 sequence (DNA): TGTGCCAGCAGTTTATCGGGACCCAATTACGAGCAGTACTTC.

The rearrangement links TRBV29-1 to TRBJ2-5; D is uncertain. V was clipped by 4 bases and J by 5 bases, with 17 bases between them. The CDR3 spans 14 residues. CDR1 and CDR2 from the germline V gene are SQVTM and ANQGSEA. CDR3 sequence reads: CSVAVGVAGETQYF. CDR3 sequence (DNA): TGCAGCGTTGCCGTCGGAGTTGCTGGGGAGACCCAGTACTTC.

The sample holds one count of this clone. The genes are TRBV9 and TRBJ2-3, with TRBD2 matching 8 bases. The V and J ends lost 0 bases and 3 bases, in that order; junction bases with no gene match: 3. The germline CDR1 and CDR2 sequences are SGDLS and YYNGEE. The CDR3 is 15 residues long. CDR3: CASSVVAGGTDTQYF. In nucleotides, the CDR3 is TGTGCCAGCAGCGTAGTCGCGGGAGGAACAGATACGCAGTATTTT.

The V call is TRBV27, the J call TRBJ2-2; D gene ambiguous. Germline V gives CDR1 MNHEY, CDR2 SMNVEV (reference sequence). The CDR3 is made up of 13 amino acids. V was pared by 6 bases and J by 3 bases, with 8 bases between. CDR3 in amino acids: CASRDWDTGELFF. The CDR3 DNA follows: TGTGCCAGCAGGGATTGGGACACCGGGGAGCTGTTTTTT.